The clone carrying this T cell receptor (beta chain) was observed a few times. This CDR3 region has 17 residues. The V segment lost 0 bases and the J segment 5 bases; nucleotides outside the gene matches: 13. CDR1 is SGHNT, CDR2 YENEEA, per germline. Original data processing: Researchers report that nucleated cell counts were estimated from reference gene primer amplification. Clones were read by immunoSEQ multiplex PCR, and TCRdb kept only the in-frame ones, dropping some. The DNA was the basis for D and trimming; V, J and clone size are from that table. Seen here are 240,000 or so clones, about 90% observed once, and the top ten hold approximately 3.5%. This entry is derived from a study of blood T cell repertoires in COVID-19. As for the study in general: PBMCs, B-cell-depleted T cells, or T cells were the source of the cDNA or gDNA that made up the material.

Individuals drawn from 24 US areas were about 18 to 100 years old. Cohorts were based on clinical histories the participants reported. The specimen sequenced was PBMCs or T cells enriched from blood (not recorded which). The origin of this receptor is a woman in her forties with acute COVID-19. The rearrangement links TRBV11-3 to TRBJ2-7; 7 bases line up with TRBD1. CDR3 region: CASSLDAPETGTDEQYF. The DNA for the CDR3 is TGTGCCAGCAGCTTAGATGCCCCGGAGACAGGGACGGACGAGCAGTACTTC.